This section outlines one T cell receptor (beta chain) sequence together with its context. This entry is derived from a study of blood T cell repertoires in COVID-19. About the research overall: The United States, Italy and Spain supplied acute and convalescent COVID-19 samples. The cDNA or gDNA used as material had been derived from T cells, B-cell-depleted T cells, or PBMCs.

Germline CDR1 and CDR2: GTSNPN and SVGIG (reference sequence). The CDR3 totals 15 residues. Between the trimmed V and J ends, which lost 1 base and 6 bases, there was a span of 15 bases. Per the study methods: Estimation of nucleated cell counts relied on the amplification of reference gene primers. Some clones are missing from TCRdb's copy, which holds only in-frame ones; the method was immunoSEQ multiplex PCR. The DNA was the basis for D and trimming; V, J and clone size are from that table. The sample lists around 100,000 clones, 90% occurring once. Source material: peripheral blood. The TCR was taken from a middle-aged man with acute or convalescent COVID-19. The rearrangement joins TRBV30 to TRBJ2-2; tentative D call: TRBD2 (7 bases). CDR3 amino acids: CAWSGDGGPPGELFF. The CDR3 bases are TGTGCCTGGAGTGGAGACGGGGGGCCTCCCGGGGAGCTGTTTTTT.